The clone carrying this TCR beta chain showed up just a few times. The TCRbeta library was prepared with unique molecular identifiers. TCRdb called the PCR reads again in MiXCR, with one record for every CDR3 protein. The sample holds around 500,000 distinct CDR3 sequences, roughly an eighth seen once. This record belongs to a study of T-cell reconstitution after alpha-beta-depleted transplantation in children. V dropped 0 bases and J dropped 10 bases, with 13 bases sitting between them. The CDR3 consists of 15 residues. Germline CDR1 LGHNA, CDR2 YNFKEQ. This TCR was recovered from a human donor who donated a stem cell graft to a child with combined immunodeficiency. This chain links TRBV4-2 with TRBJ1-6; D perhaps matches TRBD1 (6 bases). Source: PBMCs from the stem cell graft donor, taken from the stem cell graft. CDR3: CASSQEYGGWSPLHF. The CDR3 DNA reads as TGTGCCAGCAGCCAAGAATACGGGGGCTGGTCACCCCTCCACTTT.